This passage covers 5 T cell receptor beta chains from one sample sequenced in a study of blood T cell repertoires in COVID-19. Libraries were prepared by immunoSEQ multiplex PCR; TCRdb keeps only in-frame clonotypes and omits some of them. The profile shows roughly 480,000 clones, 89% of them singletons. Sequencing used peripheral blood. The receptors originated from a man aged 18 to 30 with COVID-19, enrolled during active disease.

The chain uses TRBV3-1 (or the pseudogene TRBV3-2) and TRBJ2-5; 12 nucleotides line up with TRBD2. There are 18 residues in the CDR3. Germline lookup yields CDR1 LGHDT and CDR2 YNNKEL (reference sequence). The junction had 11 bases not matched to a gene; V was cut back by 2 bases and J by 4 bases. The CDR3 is CASSQWSSGGARRETQYF. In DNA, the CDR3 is TGTGCCAGCAGCCAATGGTCTAGCGGGGGGGCGCGTCGAGAGACCCAGTACTTC.

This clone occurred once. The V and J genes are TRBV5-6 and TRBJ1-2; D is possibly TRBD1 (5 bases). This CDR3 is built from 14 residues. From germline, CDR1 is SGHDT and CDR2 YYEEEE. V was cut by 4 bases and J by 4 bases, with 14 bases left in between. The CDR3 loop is CASSAQGGTYGYTF. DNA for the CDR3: TGTGCCAGCAGCGCCCAGGGAGGAACCTATGGCTACACCTTC.

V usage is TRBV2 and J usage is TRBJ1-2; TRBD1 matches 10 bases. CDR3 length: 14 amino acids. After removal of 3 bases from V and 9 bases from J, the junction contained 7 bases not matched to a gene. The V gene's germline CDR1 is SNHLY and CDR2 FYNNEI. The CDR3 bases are TGTGCCAGCAGTGACTTTGACAGGGGGCGCCGCTACACCTTC. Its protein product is CASSDFDRGRRYTF.

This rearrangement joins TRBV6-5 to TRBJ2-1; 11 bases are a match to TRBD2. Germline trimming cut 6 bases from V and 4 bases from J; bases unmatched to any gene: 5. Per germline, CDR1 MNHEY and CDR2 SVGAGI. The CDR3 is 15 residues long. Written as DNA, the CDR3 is TGTGCCAGCAGAGCCGGGACTAGCGGATACAATGAGCAGTTCTTC. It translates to CASRAGTSGYNEQFF.

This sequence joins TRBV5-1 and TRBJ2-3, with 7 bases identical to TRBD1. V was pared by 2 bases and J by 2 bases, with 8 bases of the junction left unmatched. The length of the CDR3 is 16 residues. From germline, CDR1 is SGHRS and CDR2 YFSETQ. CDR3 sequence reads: CASSLEPGQITDTQYF. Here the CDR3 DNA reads TGCGCCAGCAGCTTAGAACCGGGACAGATCACAGATACGCAGTATTTT.